Below are 6 T cell receptor beta chains sequenced from a single sample in a study of cytomegalovirus exposure and HLA in healthy donors. The assay was immunoSEQ multiplex PCR, and TCRdb's table has in-frame clones only and misses some. The data contain 95,000 to 150,000 clones, around 86% of them singletons. The sequenced sample was PBMCs. Receptors were obtained from a woman in her late teens or twenties in good health and CMV-seronegative.

The chain uses TRBV6-1 and TRBJ2-1; 8 bases map to TRBD2. This CDR3 region has 15 residues. Germline V gene sequence: CDR1 MNHNS, CDR2 SASEGT. With 4 bases clipped from V and 6 bases from J, the junction kept 8 bases outside the gene matches. CDR3 protein: CASSVAGGLGNEQFF. The CDR3 DNA follows: TGTGCCAGCAGTGTGGCGGGGGGCCTCGGCAATGAGCAGTTCTTC.

This chain uses TRBV7-9 with TRBJ2-5, with TRBD2 identical over 12 bases. V gave up 5 bases and J gave up 5 bases; unmatched junction bases: 9. The length of the CDR3 is 16 residues. Looked up from germline, CDR1 is SEHNR and CDR2 is FQNEAQ (reference sequence). The CDR3: CASSPPLAGGRETQYF. The CDR3 DNA follows: TGTGCCAGCAGCCCCCCCCTAGCGGGAGGGCGGGAGACCCAGTACTTC.

The count of this clone is one. The J gene is TRBJ1-1, the V gene TRBV18, with 9 bases aligning to TRBD1. Trimming removed 6 bases from V and 1 base from J; junction bases left unmatched: 12. The CDR3 is made up of 17 amino acids. Germline V lookup: CDR1 KGHSH, CDR2 LQKENI. DNA for the CDR3: TGTGCCAGCTCCCCGAGGACAGGGGCCGGAGGGAACACTGAAGCTTTCTTT. Its protein product is CASSPRTGAGGNTEAFF.

The rearrangement uses TRBV30 and TRBJ1-1, with TRBD1 matching over 8 bases. The germline V gene encodes CDR1 GTSNPN and CDR2 SVGIG (reference sequence). With 2 bases clipped from V and 4 bases from J, the junction kept 9 bases outside the gene matches. This CDR3 comprises 15 residues. Here the CDR3 reads CAWSTGQGRRTEAFF. The CDR3 nucleotides read TGTGCCTGGAGTACCGGACAGGGAAGGCGCACTGAAGCTTTCTTT.

The rearrangement links TRBV13 to TRBJ2-1, with 10 bases that match TRBD2. Germline values: CDR1 PRHDT, CDR2 FYEKMQ (reference sequence). The CDR3 has 14 amino acids. V dropped 6 bases and J dropped 10; count of bases not matched to a gene: 9. Here the CDR3 DNA reads TGTGCCAGCAGTTGGACTAGCGGCCGTAGGGAGCAGTTCTTC. Its translation: CASSWTSGRREQFF.

There are a few counts of this clone. The V call is TRBV5-5, the J call TRBJ1-1; D is perhaps TRBD1 (6 bases). This CDR3 contains 14 residues. The V end was cut by 4 bases, the J end by 2 bases, with 12 bases between. Germline CDR1 is SGHKS and CDR2 is YYEKEE (reference sequence). The CDR3 here is CASSRTDRNTEAFF. The CDR3 bases are TGTGCCAGCAGCCGGACGGACAGAAACACTGAAGCTTTCTTT.